In this sample, the clone carrying this T cell receptor beta chain turned up a few times. Its target is not known. This entry is derived from a study of PD-1 blockade in classical Hodgkin lymphoma. Study-level points and caveats: Complete responders showed a baseline diversity that resembled the diversity of newly diagnosed patients. At baseline, newly diagnosed patients reportedly showed less TCR diversity than healthy donors. By cycle point C4D1, TCR diversity had risen significantly in CD4+ cells (but not CD8+ cells).

CDR1 is LNHDA, CDR2 SQIVND, per germline (reference sequence). The ends lost 4 bases at V and 0 bases at J; junction bases unmatched: 2. This CDR3 comprises 16 residues. The table came from immunoSEQ multiplex PCR; TCRdb's copy has only in-frame clones and leaves some out. The sample holds under 20,000 clones, around 74% seen once. Sample time point: cycle 4 day 1 (C4D1), after more than five weeks of nivolumab. No patient escaped relapse after autologous stem cell transplantation, and brentuximab vedotin exposure varied. Magnetic negative selection of thawed PBMCs was the method by which CD4+ T cells were purified. Complete response, partial response or progressive disease was each patient's best response.

The sample in question was CD4+ T cells from blood, obtained before the fourth cycle of nivolumab. The chain uses TRBV19 and TRBJ2-2, with 10 bases matching TRBD1. The receptor's source is a human donor with classical Hodgkin lymphoma. The CDR3 region has the DNA TGTGCCAGTAGTAGGGGACAGGGGTCGAACACCGGGGAGCTGTTTTTT. Encoded protein: CASSRGQGSNTGELFF.